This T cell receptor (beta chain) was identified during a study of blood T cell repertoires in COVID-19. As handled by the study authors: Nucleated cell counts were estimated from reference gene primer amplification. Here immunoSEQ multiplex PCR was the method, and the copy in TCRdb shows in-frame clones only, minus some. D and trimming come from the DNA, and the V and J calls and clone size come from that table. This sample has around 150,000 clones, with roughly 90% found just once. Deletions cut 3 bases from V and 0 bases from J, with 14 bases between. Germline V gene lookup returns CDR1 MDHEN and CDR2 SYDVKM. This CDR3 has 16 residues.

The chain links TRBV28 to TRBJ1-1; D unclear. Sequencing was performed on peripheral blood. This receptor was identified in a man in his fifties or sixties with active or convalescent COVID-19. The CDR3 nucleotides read TGTGCCAGCAGTTTGTCCGGGAAGGGCCTGAACACTGAAGCTTTCTTT. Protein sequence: CASSLSGKGLNTEAFF.